These T cell receptor beta chains were read from a single sample in a study of T cell responses to AZD1222 COVID-19 vaccine. The protocol was immunoSEQ multiplex PCR, while the TCRdb copy is restricted to in-frame clones and leaves out a portion. Of 40,000 to 50,000 clones detected, around four fifths appear once; the ten largest clones hold over 15%. The specimen was peripheral blood, collected 28 days after the second AZD1222 dose. These receptors all stem from an adult who received the AZD1222 COVID-19 vaccine. Each CDR3 is given with its conserved first and last residue. D genes are given only for firm matches. Size tells how often a clone was seen (once, few, many) or the class of an expanded clone, and some rows leave it out.

J | V | size | D | CDR3 | DNA
TRBJ1-2 | TRBV7-9 | NA | TRBD1 | CASSSRAGQGIYGYTF | TGTGCCAGCAGCTCCCGGGCGGGACAGGGAATCTATGGCTACACCTTC
TRBJ2-3 | TRBV24-1 | NA | NA | CATSPADTDTQYF | TGTGCCACCAGCCCGGCGGATACAGATACGCAGTATTTT
TRBJ2-7 | TRBV19 | NA | NA | CASSPNCEQYF | TGTGCCAGTAGTCCCAATTGCGAGCAGTACTTC
TRBJ1-2 | TRBV20-1 | once | NA | CSASFLGPARGYTF | TGCAGTGCTAGTTTTTTGGGACCAGCGAGGGGCTACACCTTC
TRBJ1-4 | TRBV9 | few | NA | CASSVGPGDVDEKLFF | TGTGCCAGCAGCGTAGGTCCCGGAGATGTAGATGAAAAACTGTTTTTT
TRBJ2-7 | TRBV30 | NA | NA | CALSLGTTYEQYF | TGTGCCCTCTCCCTGGGGACCACCTACGAGCAGTACTTC
TRBJ1-2 | TRBV11-2 | NA | NA | CASNNMGYGYTF | TGTGCCAGCAACAACATGGGTTATGGCTACACCTTC
TRBJ1-4 | TRBV18 | NA | NA | CASSPLATNEKLFF | TGTGCCAGCTCACCGTTAGCAACTAATGAAAAACTGTTTTTT
TRBJ1-2 | TRBV4-1 | NA | NA | CASSQDLRASTF | TGCGCCAGCAGCCAAGATCTACGGGCCAGCACCTTC
TRBJ2-5 | TRBV3-1/TRBV3-2 | NA | TRBD2 | CASSQAPGGRETQYF | TGTGCCAGCAGCCAAGCTCCGGGGGGGCGAGAGACCCAGTACTTC
TRBJ2-7 | TRBV28 | NA | NA | CASSGSGVPYEQYF | TGTGCCAGCAGCGGGAGCGGAGTCCCCTACGAGCAGTACTTC
TRBJ2-2 | TRBV9 | NA | TRBD2 | CASSVTSGGSGELFF | TGTGCCAGCAGCGTCACTAGCGGGGGTAGCGGGGAGCTGTTTTTT
TRBJ1-4 | TRBV28 | NA | TRBD1 | CASSLPWDRSQGKLFF | TGTGCCAGCAGTTTACCTTGGGACAGGTCCCAGGGAAAACTGTTTTTT
TRBJ2-7 | TRBV6-2/TRBV6-3 | NA | NA | CASSATDYYEQYF | TGTGCCAGCAGTGCCACAGACTACTACGAGCAGTACTTC
TRBJ1-6 | TRBV28 | NA | NA | CASTLKRGGYRYNSPLHF | TGTGCCAGCACTCTTAAGAGGGGGGGGTATAGGTATAATTCACCCCTCCACTTT
TRBJ2-3 | TRBV11-2 | NA | TRBD2 | CASSPVTSGWRGTDTQYF | TGTGCCAGCAGCCCCGTTACTAGCGGGTGGAGGGGCACAGATACGCAGTATTTT
TRBJ2-7 | TRBV7-8 | NA | TRBD1 | CASSLEGDRGIRSYEQYF | TGTGCCAGCAGCTTAGAAGGAGACAGGGGAATTAGATCCTACGAGCAGTACTTC
TRBJ2-3 | TRBV19 | NA | TRBD2 | CASSLAGTDTQYF | TGTGCCAGTAGTCTAGCGGGAACAGATACGCAGTATTTT
TRBJ2-2 | TRBV27 | NA | NA | CASRQLGTGTTGELFF | TGTGCCAGCAGGCAACTTGGGACGGGGACAACCGGGGAGCTGTTTTTT
TRBJ2-1 | TRBV5-4 | NA | TRBD1 | CASSLTRRGRLNEQFF | TGTGCCAGCAGCTTGACCCGCAGGGGGCGGTTGAATGAGCAGTTCTTC
TRBJ1-5 | TRBV28 | few | NA | CASSYQGWGNQPQHF | TGTGCCAGCAGTTACCAGGGCTGGGGCAATCAGCCCCAGCATTTT
TRBJ1-4 | TRBV5-4 | NA | NA | CASSSGPANEKLFF | TGTGCCAGCAGCTCCGGACCGGCTAATGAAAAACTGTTTTTT
TRBJ1-2 | TRBV19 | NA | NA | CAIPTGGYGGYTF | TGTGCCATCCCGACAGGCGGATATGGGGGCTACACCTTC
TRBJ1-5 | TRBV27 | NA | NA | CARTECGNNQPQHF | TGTGCCAGGACCGAATGTGGTAACAATCAGCCCCAGCATTTT
TRBJ2-1 | TRBV6-5 | NA | TRBD1 | CASSHWGQGAGNEQFF | TGTGCCAGCAGTCACTGGGGACAGGGGGCGGGCAATGAGCAGTTCTTC
TRBJ1-1 | TRBV20-1 | NA | NA | CSASAVKVLNTEAFF | TGCAGTGCTAGTGCGGTAAAGGTGTTGAACACTGAAGCTTTCTTT
TRBJ2-1 | TRBV6-5 | NA | TRBD2 | CAVTSVVNEQFF | TGTGCCGTGACTAGCGTTGTAAATGAGCAGTTCTTC
TRBJ1-1 | TRBV5-1 | NA | NA | CASSRQGSDTEAFF | TGCGCCAGCAGTAGGCAGGGGTCGGACACTGAAGCTTTCTTT
TRBJ1-6 | TRBV5-1 | NA | NA | CASSPDGYSPLHF | TGCGCCAGCAGCCCCGATGGGTATTCACCCCTCCACTTT
TRBJ2-7 | TRBV10-3 | NA | NA | CAISEGVAVAYEQYF | TGTGCCATCAGTGAGGGGGTAGCGGTGGCCTACGAGCAGTACTTC
TRBJ1-2 | TRBV30 | NA | NA | CAWREVVYGYTF | TGTGCCTGGAGGGAAGTAGTCTATGGCTACACCTTC
TRBJ2-5 | TRBV5-1 | NA | NA | CASSAPSGPETQYF | TGCGCCAGCAGCGCCCCCTCGGGACCAGAGACCCAGTACTTC
TRBJ2-1 | TRBV5-1 | NA | NA | CASSFLFGGGASYNEQFF | TGCGCCAGCAGCTTTTTATTTGGGGGGGGCGCGTCCTACAATGAGCAGTTCTTC
TRBJ2-7 | TRBV5-1 | NA | NA | CASSLDPSPGEQYF | TGCGCCAGCAGCTTGGACCCCAGTCCTGGCGAGCAGTACTTC
TRBJ2-1 | TRBV5-1 | NA | TRBD2 | CASSEGLAGVQFF | TGCGCCAGCAGCGAGGGACTAGCGGGGGTTCAGTTCTTC
TRBJ2-5 | TRBV6-5 | NA | NA | CASAPYKRETQYF | TGTGCCAGCGCGCCCTATAAGAGAGAGACCCAGTACTTC
TRBJ2-5 | TRBV5-8 | NA | TRBD2 | CASSSGERGEETQYF | TGTGCCAGCAGCTCCGGGGAGCGGGGGGAAGAGACCCAGTACTTC
TRBJ2-3 | TRBV6-5 | NA | TRBD1 | CASSYETGGQATQYF | TGTGCCAGCAGTTACGAAACAGGGGGCCAAGCTACGCAGTATTTT
TRBJ2-3 | TRBV15 | NA | TRBD2 | CATSRERASGLSTDTQYF | TGTGCCACCAGCAGGGAACGCGCTAGCGGGTTGAGCACAGATACGCAGTATTTT
TRBJ2-5 | TRBV7-8 | NA | NA | CASRQVGGETQYF | TGTGCCAGCAGACAGGTGGGGGGAGAGACCCAGTACTTC
TRBJ1-1 | TRBV7-9 | NA | NA | CASSSQGLNTEAFF | TGTGCCAGCAGCTCCCAGGGGTTGAACACTGAAGCTTTCTTT
TRBJ1-2 | TRBV9 | NA | NA | CASSPRPDGGGYTF | TGTGCCAGCAGCCCGCGTCCCGATGGAGGGGGCTACACCTTC
TRBJ2-7 | TRBV5-8 | NA | TRBD1 | CASSLTGGYYEQYF | TGTGCCAGCAGCCTGACAGGGGGATACTACGAGCAGTACTTC
TRBJ2-2 | TRBV5-1 | NA | NA | CASSPGGELFF | TGCGCCAGCAGCCCCGGCGGGGAGCTGTTTTTT
TRBJ2-7 | TRBV5-1 | NA | NA | CASSLGIEVSYEQYF | TGCGCCAGCAGCTTGGGTATTGAGGTCTCCTACGAGCAGTACTTC
TRBJ1-6 | TRBV28 | NA | NA | CASLGLYNSPLHF | TGTGCCAGCCTTGGACTGTATAATTCACCCCTCCACTTT
TRBJ2-2 | TRBV6-2/TRBV6-3 | NA | NA | CASSSPSGATGELFF | TGTGCCAGCAGCTCCCCTTCCGGCGCCACCGGGGAGCTGTTTTTT
TRBJ2-3 | TRBV30 | NA | TRBD1 | CAWSPGQVGFSTDTQYF | TGTGCCTGGAGTCCGGGACAGGTTGGCTTTAGCACAGATACGCAGTATTTT
TRBJ1-6 | TRBV3-1/TRBV3-2 | NA | NA | CASSQSPGQNNSPLHF | TGTGCCAGCAGCCAAAGCCCGGGACAAAATAATTCACCCCTCCACTTT
TRBJ1-3 | TRBV6-5 | NA | TRBD1 | CASSLTGRLAGNTIYF | TGTGCCAGCAGTTTGACAGGGAGGTTGGCTGGAAACACCATATATTTT
TRBJ2-7 | TRBV28 | NA | TRBD1 | CASRGAGTGSYEQYF | TGTGCCAGCAGGGGGGCCGGGACAGGGTCCTACGAGCAGTACTTC
TRBJ2-1 | TRBV11-3 | NA | TRBD1 | CASSSPRDRLNEQFF | TGTGCCAGCAGCTCACCCCGGGACAGGTTAAATGAGCAGTTCTTC
TRBJ1-2 | TRBV19 | NA | NA | CASSMTPPRGGYGYTF | TGTGCCAGTAGTATGACCCCACCCCGGGGCGGCTATGGCTACACCTTC
TRBJ2-3 | TRBV5-1 | NA | NA | CASSVPGQNTDTQYF | TGCGCCAGCAGCGTCCCGGGACAAAATACAGATACGCAGTATTTT
TRBJ1-1 | TRBV27 | NA | NA | CASSPTGYTEAFF | TGTGCCAGCAGTCCCACAGGGTACACTGAAGCTTTCTTT
TRBJ2-7 | TRBV3-1/TRBV3-2 | NA | NA | CASSSGVNSYEQYF | TGTGCCAGCAGCTCAGGGGTTAACTCCTACGAGCAGTACTTC
TRBJ1-1 | TRBV5-1 | NA | NA | CASSLVATAPEAFF | TGCGCCAGCAGCTTGGTAGCGACAGCCCCTGAAGCTTTCTTT